One sample yielded the 26 T cell receptor beta chains listed below, sequenced in a study of T cells after yellow fever vaccination. TCRdb fed the 5' RACE reads into MiXCR, producing one record per CDR3 protein. The data show 300,000 to 350,000 distinct CDR3 sequences, about 4% seen once. The source material was PBMCs, sampled 5 days after the yellow fever booster vaccination. These receptors originate from a man aged 18 to 29 who received the YFV17D yellow fever vaccine.

This clonotype was seen only once. The chain employs TRBV4-1 and TRBJ1-1; D possibly corresponds to TRBD1 (6 bases). Trimming stripped 4 bases from V and 1 base from J, with 16 bases between. Germline V CDR1 and CDR2: MGHRA, YSYEKL. The CDR3 loop spans 16 amino acids. The chain's CDR3 is CASSRGAQAANTEAFF. Here the CDR3 DNA reads TGCGCCAGCAGCCGGGGGGCCCAAGCTGCGAACACTGAAGCTTTCTTT.

This clonotype was seen at least ten times. The V and J genes are TRBV11-2 and TRBJ2-1, with 11 bases identical to TRBD2. This CDR3 region has 15 residues. Germline trimming cut 5 bases from V and 4 bases from J; bases unmatched to any gene: 4. Germline lookup yields CDR1 SGHAT and CDR2 FQNNGV. This chain's CDR3 is CASSGGTSGYNEQFF. The DNA of the CDR3 is TGTGCCAGCAGCGGGGGGACTAGCGGTTACAATGAGCAGTTCTTC.

This clonotype was recorded many times. The genes are TRBV12-3 or TRBV12-4 and TRBJ2-3; TRBD2 might be the D (7 bases). V lost 8 bases and J 4 bases, leaving 10 bases between the germline ends. CDR3 size: 12 residues. CDR3 sequence (DNA): TGTGCCAGCGGGGGGGCCCCAGATACGCAGTATTTT. Translating it yields CASGGAPDTQYF.

This clonotype came up many times. The chain combines TRBV7-6 with TRBJ2-1; D gene ambiguous. Trimming stripped 1 base from V and 0 bases from J, with 7 bases between. This CDR3 has 15 amino acids. Germline CDR1 and CDR2: SGHVS and FNYEAQ. The chain's CDR3 is CASSLVENSYNEQFF. The CDR3 nucleotides are TGTGCCAGCAGCTTAGTGGAGAACTCCTACAATGAGCAGTTCTTC.

This clonotype was counted a few times. The genes are TRBV20-1 and TRBJ1-5; no definite D call. V lost 1 base and J 3 bases, leaving 7 bases between the germline ends. Germline V gives CDR1 DFQATT, CDR2 SNEGSKA (reference sequence). CDR3 length equals 13 residues. CDR3 sequence: CSARGTVNQPQHF. Written as DNA, the CDR3 is TGCAGTGCTAGAGGGACGGTCAATCAGCCCCAGCATTTT.

This clonotype was counted ten times or more. The chain recombines TRBV7-9 with TRBJ2-1, with D unclear. V dropped 2 bases and J dropped 7 bases, with 6 bases sitting between them. Germline CDR1 and CDR2: SEHNR and FQNEAQ (reference sequence). The CDR3 runs 12 residues. The CDR3 region has the DNA TGTGCCAGCAGCTTATCCGCGAATGAGCAGTTCTTC. It yields the protein CASSLSANEQFF.

This clonotype appeared a few times. The chain links TRBV7-9 to TRBJ2-2; 8 bases line up with TRBD2. After removal of 2 bases from V and 6 bases from J, the junction contained 14 bases not matched to a gene. CDR3 size: 18 residues. CDR1 and CDR2 (germline): SEHNR, FQNEAQ (reference sequence). CDR3 nucleotide sequence: TGTGCCAGCAGCTTATTGCGGGGGGCGAACACTAACCCCGGGGAGCTGTTTTTT. Translation: CASSLLRGANTNPGELFF.

This clonotype was observed many times. The V and J genes are TRBV19 and TRBJ2-7; 7 bases align to TRBD1. Germline assignment: CDR1 LNHDA and CDR2 SQIVND (reference sequence). The V gene end was trimmed by 8 bases and the J gene end by 3 bases; junction bases not matched to a gene: 13. The CDR3 runs to 15 residues. The CDR3 nucleotides are TGTGCCAGTGCCAATGTCGGGACAGATTACTACGAGCAGTACTTC. The encoded protein is CASANVGTDYYEQYF.

The rearrangement links TRBV3-1 to TRBJ2-2; TRBD1 or TRBD2 may be the D gene (5 bases each). Germline V gene sequence: CDR1 LGHDT, CDR2 YNNKEL (reference sequence). The length of the CDR3 is 15 residues. V lost 0 bases and J 7 bases, leaving 12 bases between the germline ends. CDR3 coding DNA: TGTGCCAGCAGCCAAGAGATGACGAGGGGCGGGGAGCTGTTTTTT. Protein product: CASSQEMTRGGELFF.

This clonotype was picked up many times. V and J are TRBV20-1 and TRBJ2-3, with 12 bases matching TRBD2. Losses at the gene ends were 5 bases for V and 7 bases for J; bases not matched to a gene: 7. The CDR3 sequence is 14 residues long. Germline CDR1 reads DFQATT; CDR2 reads SNEGSKA (reference sequence). CDR3 in amino acids: CSAWLAGGYYTQYF. The CDR3 bases are TGCAGTGCTTGGCTAGCGGGGGGGTATTATACGCAGTATTTT.

This clonotype was detected ten times or more. The rearrangement joins TRBV5-6 to TRBJ2-3, with D perhaps given as TRBD1 or TRBD2 (5 bases each). The CDR3 consists of 14 residues. Trimming pared 4 bases from V and 2 bases from J, leaving 11 bases between. The germline gives CDR1 SGHDT, CDR2 YYEEEE. The chain's CDR3 is CASSRDGNTDTQYF. CDR3 nucleotide sequence: TGTGCCAGCAGCCGGGACGGAAACACAGATACGCAGTATTTT. Full variable domain (outside the CDR3, taken from reference TRBV5-6 and TRBJ2-3): DAGVTQSPTHLIKTRGQQVTLRCSPKSGHDTVSWYQQALGQGPQFIFQYYEEEERQRGNFPDRFSGHQFPNYSSELNVNALLLGDSALYLCASSRDGNTDTQYFGPGTRLTVL.

The chain recombines TRBV29-1 with TRBJ2-5; D is ambiguous. The V and J ends lost 8 bases and 1 base respectively, with 11 bases between them. Germline V CDR1 and CDR2: SQVTM, ANQGSEA. This CDR3 has 12 residues. CDR3 nucleotide sequence: TGCAGCTATAGACCGCTCCAAGAGACCCAGTACTTC. Protein product: CSYRPLQETQYF.

This clonotype was observed many times. This chain links TRBV27 with TRBJ1-6; 11 bases agree with TRBD1. The CDR3 length is 17 residues. Germline V lookup: CDR1 MNHEY, CDR2 SMNVEV (reference sequence). V was clipped by 5 bases and J by 10 bases; unmatched bases: 13. CDR3 sequence: CASSPDRGRGGLSPLHF. The CDR3 nucleotides are TGTGCCAGCAGTCCGGACAGGGGGCGCGGAGGCTTGTCACCCCTCCACTTT.

This clonotype was counted ten times or more. The CDR3 spells CASRFMNTEAFF. CDR3 bases: TGTGCCAGCAGATTTATGAACACTGAAGCTTTCTTT. The chain employs TRBV6-2 or TRBV6-3 and TRBJ1-1; the D is unclear. The CDR3 contains 12 residues. The V gene's germline CDR1 is MNHEY and CDR2 SVGEGT. Trimming pared 6 bases from V and 0 bases from J, leaving 5 bases between.

There are many counts of this clonotype. The chain links TRBV7-2 to TRBJ2-5, with D maybe TRBD2 (5 bases). The V and J ends lost 6 bases and 8 bases respectively, with 13 bases between them. This CDR3 region has 12 residues. The germline V gene has CDR1 SGHTA and CDR2 FQGNSA. DNA for the CDR3: TGTGCCAGCAGGGACTCATTATTCACCCAGTACTTC. Encoded protein: CASRDSLFTQYF.

The table lists this clonotype with a few counts. The chain links TRBV3-1 to TRBJ1-5, with D perhaps matching TRBD1 (5 bases). Trimming shortened V by 0 bases and J by 6 bases, and 15 bases separated the two germline ends. CDR3 length: 16 residues. The germline gives CDR1 LGHDT, CDR2 YNNKEL (reference sequence). CDR3 in DNA: TGTGCCAGCAGCCAAGATCCGGGAGGGGCTGCTCAGCCCCAGCATTTT. The encoded protein is CASSQDPGGAAQPQHF.

This clonotype was recorded at least ten times. The chain combines TRBV20-1 with TRBJ2-7, with D unclear. CDR1 is DFQATT and CDR2 is SNEGSKA in the germline V gene (reference sequence). V lost 4 bases to trimming and J lost 0 bases, with 10 bases between them. CDR3 length equals 13 residues. CDR3 protein: CSATLDPSYEQYF. Written as DNA, the CDR3 is TGCAGTGCTACCCTCGACCCCTCCTACGAGCAGTACTTC.

The CDR3 DNA reads TGTGCCAGCAGTTACTCGGGGCAGTCCTATGGCTACACCTTC. Amino acid sequence: CASSYSGQSYGYTF. The V call is TRBV6-6, the J call TRBJ1-2; D is perhaps TRBD1 (5 bases). Germline CDR1 MNHNY, CDR2 SVGAGI (reference sequence). This CDR3 region has 14 residues. Trimming shortened V by 0 bases and J by 4 bases, and 9 bases separated the two germline ends.

This clonotype was seen ten or more times. The gene calls are TRBV7-8 and TRBJ1-4; D unclear. The V gene lost 4 bases and the J gene lost 8 bases, with 14 bases spanning the gap. The CDR3 runs to 14 residues. CDR1 SGHVS and CDR2 FQNEAQ come from the germline V gene. The CDR3 spells CASSSRSIGEKLFF. CDR3 sequence (DNA): TGTGCCAGCAGCTCGAGGAGCATTGGAGAAAAACTGTTTTTT.

This clonotype appeared a few times. The chain links TRBV4-1 to TRBJ1-5; D may be TRBD1 (5 bases). The CDR3 extends over 16 amino acids. Germline V gene sequence: CDR1 MGHRA, CDR2 YSYEKL. V was pared by 4 bases and J by 4 bases, with 17 bases between. This chain's CDR3 is CASSPTRGQANQPQHF. The CDR3 DNA reads as TGCGCCAGCAGCCCTACGCGGGGCCAGGCAAATCAGCCCCAGCATTTT.

The CDR3 is CASSQLAGGGGGDEQYV. CDR3 nucleotides: TGCGCCAGCAGCCAACTAGCGGGGGGCGGTGGAGGCGACGAGCAGTACGTC. V and J are TRBV4-1 and TRBJ2-7; 11 bases are a match to TRBD2. This CDR3 has 17 amino acids. Trimming cost V 2 bases and J 5 bases; bases outside gene matches: 11. Germline CDR1 MGHRA, CDR2 YSYEKL.

This clonotype came up a few times. The genes are TRBV5-1 and TRBJ1-1; D remains ambiguous. Germline V lookup: CDR1 SGHRS, CDR2 YFSETQ. CDR3 size: 14 residues. Trimming removed 1 base from V and 5 bases from J, with 12 bases in between. The CDR3 DNA sequence: TGCGCCAGCAGCTTGTGGCAGGTCGGAACTGAAGCTTTCTTT. Its protein product is CASSLWQVGTEAFF.

This CDR3 reads CSARRDGKDLLGGYTF. CDR3 DNA: TGCAGTGCTAGAAGAGATGGAAAGGATTTACTAGGCGGCTACACCTTC. The V call is TRBV20-1, the J call TRBJ1-2, with no clear D. Per the germline V gene, CDR1 is DFQATT and CDR2 is SNEGSKA (reference sequence). Trimming took off 2 bases at V and 8 bases at J, with 24 bases between the two ends. This CDR3 has 16 residues.

A few counts support this clonotype. The chain has TRBV5-6 and TRBJ2-2, with 7 nucleotides matching TRBD1. There are 13 residues in the CDR3. Germline V gene sequence: CDR1 SGHDT, CDR2 YYEEEE. The J segment lost 6 bases and the V segment lost 3 bases, leaving 2 bases of the junction unmatched. The CDR3 DNA reads TGTGCCAGCAGCTGGGACAGAGCCGGGGAGCTGTTTTTT. Protein sequence: CASSWDRAGELFF.

The chain carries TRBV2 and TRBJ2-1, with D possibly matching TRBD2 (7 bases). Trimming shortened V by 3 bases and J by 6 bases, and 12 bases separated the two germline ends. Germline V gene data show CDR1 as SNHLY and CDR2 as FYNNEI. The CDR3 is 14 residues long. CDR3 region: CASSEGRGPNEQFF. CDR3 bases: TGTGCCAGCAGTGAGGGGCGGGGGCCCAATGAGCAGTTCTTC.

The table lists this clonotype with a few counts. The V gene is TRBV12-3 or TRBV12-4, the J gene TRBJ1-1; maybe TRBD1 (6 bases). With 6 bases removed from V and 5 bases from J, the gap between germline ends came to 16 bases. The CDR3 is made up of 14 amino acids. In DNA form, the CDR3 reads TGTGCCAGCAGGCCGGACAGCCAGAGAACTGAAGCTTTCTTT. This sequence encodes CASRPDSQRTEAFF.